This T cell receptor beta chain was sequenced for a study of T cells after yellow fever vaccination. Study-level findings and limits: Abundant clonotypes from the bulk population could get into FACS-sorted repertoires as contaminants.

This CDR3 region has 16 residues. Germline CDR1 is MDHEN and CDR2 is SYDVKM. J was trimmed by 0 bases and V by 5 bases; bases with no gene match: 7. TCRdb processed the 5' RACE reads anew with MiXCR; each CDR3 protein has one entry. The table has hundreds of thousands of distinct CDR3 sequences, roughly 4% seen once. This clonotype was seen at least ten times. What it recognizes is unknown. The sample in question was PBMCs, obtained on the day of the yellow fever booster vaccination. The chain links TRBV28 to TRBJ2-3, with 8 nucleotides matching TRBD2. This TCR was sampled from a man aged 18 to 29 who received the YFV17D yellow fever vaccine. CDR3 sequence: CASSTAAGGSTDTQYF. The CDR3 DNA reads as TGTGCCAGCAGTACGGCCGCGGGGGGCAGCACAGATACGCAGTATTTT.